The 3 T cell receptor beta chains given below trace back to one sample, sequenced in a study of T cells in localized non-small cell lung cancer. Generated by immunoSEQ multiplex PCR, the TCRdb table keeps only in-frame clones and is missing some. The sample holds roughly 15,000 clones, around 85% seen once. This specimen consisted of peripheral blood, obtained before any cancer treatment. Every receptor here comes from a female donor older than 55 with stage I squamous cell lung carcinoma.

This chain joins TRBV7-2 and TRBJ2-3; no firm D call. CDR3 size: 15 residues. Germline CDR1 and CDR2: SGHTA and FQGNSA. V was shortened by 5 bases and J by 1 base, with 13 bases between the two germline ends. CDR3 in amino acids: CASSPRPLRTDTQYF. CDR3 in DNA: TGTGCCAGCAGCCCCAGACCCCTCCGCACAGATACGCAGTATTTT.

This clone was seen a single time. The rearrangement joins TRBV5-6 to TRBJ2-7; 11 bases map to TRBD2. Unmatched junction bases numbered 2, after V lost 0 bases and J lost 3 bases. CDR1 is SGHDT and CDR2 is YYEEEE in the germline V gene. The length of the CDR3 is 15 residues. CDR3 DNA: TGTGCCAGCAGCTTGGGACTAGCGGGACTCTACGAGCAGTACTTC. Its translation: CASSLGLAGLYEQYF.

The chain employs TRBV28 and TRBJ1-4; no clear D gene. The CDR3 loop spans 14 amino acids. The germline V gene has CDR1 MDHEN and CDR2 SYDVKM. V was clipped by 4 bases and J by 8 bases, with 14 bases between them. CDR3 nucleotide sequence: TGTGCCAGCAGTTGGGGTAGTGCGTGGGAAAAACTGTTTTTT. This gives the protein CASSWGSAWEKLFF.